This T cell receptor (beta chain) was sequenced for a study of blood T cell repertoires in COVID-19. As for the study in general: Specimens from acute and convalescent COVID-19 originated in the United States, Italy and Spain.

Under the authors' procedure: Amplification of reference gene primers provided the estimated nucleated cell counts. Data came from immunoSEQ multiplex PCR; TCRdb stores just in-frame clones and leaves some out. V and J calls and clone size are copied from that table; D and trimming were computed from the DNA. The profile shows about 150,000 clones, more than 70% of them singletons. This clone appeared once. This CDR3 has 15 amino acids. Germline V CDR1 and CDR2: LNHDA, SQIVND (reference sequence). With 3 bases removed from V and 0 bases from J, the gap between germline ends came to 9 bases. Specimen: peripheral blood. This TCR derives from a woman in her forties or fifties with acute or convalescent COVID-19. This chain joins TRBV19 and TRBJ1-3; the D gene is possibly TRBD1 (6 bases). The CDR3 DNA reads TGTGCCAGTAGTATGGGGGCATCCTCTGGAAACACCATATATTTT. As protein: CASSMGASSGNTIYF.